The 12 T cell receptor beta chains reported below all come from one sample, sequenced in a study of T cells in localized non-small cell lung cancer. TCRdb keeps only in-frame clones here, not all; method: immunoSEQ multiplex PCR. The sample records around 2,600 clones, roughly 25% being singletons. Source: lung tumor tissue, taken before any cancer treatment. The receptors originated from a female donor at least 60 years old with stage I lung adenocarcinoma.

This clone was picked up a small number of times. This chain connects TRBV4-1 to TRBJ1-2; D perhaps matches TRBD1 (5 bases). The ends were cut back, 0 bases at V and 4 bases at J, with 9 bases in the middle. The CDR3 loop spans 14 amino acids. Germline-derived CDR1 and CDR2 are MGHRA and YSYEKL. CDR3 nucleotides: TGCGCCAGCAGCCAAGATGAGGGGATCTATGGCTACACCTTC. It specifies CASSQDEGIYGYTF.

This clone occurred a few times. The chain links TRBV16 to TRBJ2-7; D could derive from TRBD1 or TRBD2 (5 bases each). This CDR3 is built from 12 residues. Trimming removed 4 bases at V and 1 base at J, with 5 bases between. Germline-derived CDR1 and CDR2 are KGHSY and FQNENV. The CDR3: CASSRGSYEQYF. The CDR3 nucleotides are TGTGCCAGCAGCCGGGGGTCCTACGAGCAGTACTTC.

In this sample, this clone turned up a few times. This sequence joins TRBV6-8 and TRBJ2-7; 9 bases map to TRBD1. This CDR3 is 15 amino acids long. With 2 bases clipped from V and 3 bases from J, the junction kept 5 bases outside the gene matches. CDR1 and CDR2 from the germline V gene are MNHGY and SAAAGT. The CDR3 sequence is CASSYRYRGLYEQYF. As DNA, the CDR3 is TGTGCCAGCAGTTACCGCTACAGGGGGCTCTACGAGCAGTACTTC.

The table lists this clone with a few counts. The chain couples TRBV11-3 to TRBJ1-1; D is ambiguous. Germline CDR1 reads SGHNT; CDR2 reads YENEEA. The CDR3 loop spans 14 amino acids. Trimming cost V 3 bases and J 4 bases, with 12 bases left between them. The CDR3 loop is CASSLKEVGTEAFF. The CDR3, as DNA: TGTGCCAGCAGCTTGAAGGAGGTGGGCACTGAAGCTTTCTTT.

V gene TRBV28 combines with J gene TRBJ1-5; 7 nucleotides align to TRBD1. This CDR3 comprises 14 residues. Germline loops: CDR1 MDHEN, CDR2 SYDVKM. V lost 6 bases and J lost 7; bases outside the gene matches: 9. CDR3 protein: CASSRDRAAQPQHF. CDR3 sequence (DNA): TGTGCCAGCAGCCGTGACAGGGCTGCCCAGCCCCAGCATTTT.

V is TRBV18 and J is TRBJ1-5, with D unclear. V lost 0 bases, J lost 6 bases, and 12 bases lay in between. The CDR3 loop spans 15 amino acids. Germline V CDR1 and CDR2: KGHSH, LQKENI. The CDR3 region is CASSPPPGIGQPQHF. In DNA form, the CDR3 reads TGTGCCAGCTCACCACCCCCAGGTATCGGTCAGCCCCAGCATTTT.

In this sample, this clone turned up a few times. This chain links TRBV6-8 with TRBJ1-2, with 9 positions matching TRBD1. This CDR3 region has 13 residues. J was trimmed by 5 bases and V by 9 bases; bases with no gene match: 7. Germline-derived CDR1 and CDR2 are MNHGY and SAAAGT. This CDR3 is CASRQGVRYGYTF. CDR3 sequence (DNA): TGTGCCAGTCGACAGGGGGTCCGATATGGCTACACCTTC.

The chain couples TRBV5-1 to TRBJ1-1; no definite D call. The CDR3 length is 15 residues. Germline V gene lookup returns CDR1 SGHRS and CDR2 YFSETQ. Trimming removed 0 bases from V and 1 base from J, with 10 bases in between. The CDR3 loop reads CASSLAGGENTEAFF. The CDR3 DNA sequence: TGCGCCAGCAGCTTGGCCGGTGGAGAGAACACTGAAGCTTTCTTT.

This clone was observed a handful of times. V and J are TRBV6-8 and TRBJ1-2; no definite D call. Germline lookup yields CDR1 MNHGY and CDR2 SAAAGT. The CDR3 consists of 15 residues. V lost 0 bases and J 3 bases, leaving 11 bases between the germline ends. CDR3 residues: CASSYSYRADYGYTF. CDR3 bases: TGTGCCAGCAGTTACTCTTACAGAGCGGACTATGGCTACACCTTC.

In this sample, this clone is medium-sized. The rearrangement uses TRBV19 and TRBJ1-4; TRBD1 might be the D (5 bases). The ends were cut back, 3 bases at V and 1 base at J, with 12 bases in the middle. CDR1 is LNHDA, CDR2 SQIVND, per germline (reference sequence). The CDR3 has 16 amino acids. CDR3 loop: CASSITRQRTNEKLFF. In nucleotides, the CDR3 is TGTGCCAGTAGTATTACGCGACAGAGAACTAATGAAAAACTGTTTTTT.

This clone is judged medium-sized. The rearrangement joins TRBV11-3 to TRBJ2-2; weak D call: TRBD1 (5 bases). The CDR3 loop spans 15 amino acids. CDR1 is SGHNT, CDR2 YENEEA, per germline. Between the trimmed V and J ends, which lost 6 bases and 5 bases, there was a span of 16 bases. The CDR3 bases are TGTGCCAGCAGTTACCGTGGGGCAGGAACCGGGGAGCTGTTTTTT. Amino acid sequence: CASSYRGAGTGELFF. The full variable domain, in which reference TRBV11-3 and TRBJ2-2 provide the parts outside the CDR3, is EAGVVQSPRYKIIEKKQPVAFWCNPISGHNTLYWYLQNLGQGPELLIRYENEEAVDDSQLPKDRFSAERLKGVDSTLKIQPAELGDSAVYLCASSYRGAGTGELFFGEGSRLTVL.

This chain links TRBV5-1 with TRBJ2-2; TRBD2 agrees at 10 bases. The CDR3 consists of 17 residues. The germline gives CDR1 SGHRS, CDR2 YFSETQ. J was trimmed by 2 bases and V by 4 bases; bases with no gene match: 8. CDR3 amino acids: CASSLSTSGKNTGELFF. The CDR3 DNA reads as TGCGCCAGCAGCCTATCTACTAGCGGGAAAAACACCGGGGAGCTGTTTTTT.